Below, 17 T cell receptor beta chains from the same sample are listed, as sequenced in a study of T-cell reconstitution after alpha-beta-depleted transplantation in children. Unique molecular identifiers were incorporated into the prepared TCRbeta library. In TCRdb, the PCR reads were re-called with MiXCR into one record per CDR3 protein. Here the sample spans some 490,000 distinct CDR3 sequences, about 12% being singletons. Sequences were derived from PBMCs from the stem cell graft donor, sampled from the stem cell graft. The receptors derive from a human donor who donated a stem cell graft to a child with combined immunodeficiency.

Concerning this clonotype itself: A read error may be the cause here, since a much bigger clone is one base away. This sequence joins TRBV9 and TRBJ2-7; 7 bases align to TRBD1. The CDR3 has 15 amino acids. Trimming at V came to 3 bases and at J to 3 bases, leaving 9 bases not matched to a gene. In germline, CDR1 is SGDLS, CDR2 YYNGEE. As DNA, the CDR3 is TGTGCCAGCAGCGAGTCTAGGCAGGGGGACTACGAGCAGTACTTC. Its translation: CASSESRQGDYEQYF.

This clonotype came up many times. The rearrangement links TRBV4-2 to TRBJ2-2; TRBD2 agrees at 7 bases. The V and J ends lost 0 bases and 2 bases, in that order; junction bases with no gene match: 9. Germline V gene sequence: CDR1 LGHNA, CDR2 YNFKEQ. There are 18 residues in the CDR3. The CDR3 loop reads CASSQDPWRGSNTGELFF. For the CDR3, the DNA is TGTGCCAGCAGCCAAGATCCTTGGCGGGGGAGCAACACCGGGGAGCTGTTTTTT.

This clonotype was observed a few times. This chain connects TRBV20-1 to TRBJ1-5; 9 positions agree with TRBD1. This CDR3 region has 14 residues. With V trimmed by 4 bases and J by 4 bases, 5 bases remained unmatched. The germline V gene has CDR1 DFQATT and CDR2 SNEGSKA (reference sequence). CDR3 nucleotides: TGCAGTGCTAAGACAGGGGGTCGAAATCAGCCCCAGCATTTT. This gives the protein CSAKTGGRNQPQHF.

This clonotype was counted only a few times. The chain is built from TRBV7-2 and TRBJ2-1; D is unclear. Trimming left V 3 bases short and J 7 bases short, with 13 bases between. This CDR3 is 14 amino acids long. CDR1 is SGHTA and CDR2 is FQGNSA in the germline V gene. Here the CDR3 reads CASSFQARENEQFF. The CDR3 DNA is TGTGCCAGCAGCTTCCAGGCCCGAGAGAATGAGCAGTTCTTC.

This clonotype has ten or more counts. CDR3 region: CASSRSGRSYTF. The CDR3 DNA reads TGTGCCAGCAGCCGTTCAGGTCGCAGCTACACCTTC. V is TRBV5-6 and J is TRBJ1-2; D is unresolved. Germline loops: CDR1 SGHDT, CDR2 YYEEEE. The CDR3 length is 12 residues. V dropped 4 bases and J dropped 9 bases, with 13 bases sitting between them.

The genes are TRBV29-1 and TRBJ2-7; 10 bases are shared with TRBD2. Germline values: CDR1 SQVTM, CDR2 ANQGSEA. This CDR3 is 16 amino acids long. V shed 0 bases and J 2 bases; nucleotides not matched to a gene: 7. DNA for the CDR3: TGCAGCGTTGAAGATGTAGCGGGAGGCACCCCCTACGAGCAGTACTTC. This encodes CSVEDVAGGTPYEQYF.

The chain combines TRBV5-1 with TRBJ2-2; a possible D gene is TRBD2 (6 bases). V was pared by 4 bases and J by 8 bases, with 21 bases between. CDR1 is SGHRS, CDR2 YFSETQ, per germline. The CDR3 runs to 16 residues. The CDR3 DNA follows: TGCGCCAGCAGCCGATCACACGGGGGTTTTGGAGGGGAGCTGTTTTTT. It specifies CASSRSHGGFGGELFF.

This rearrangement joins TRBV7-9 to TRBJ2-3; D uncertain. Germline lookup yields CDR1 SEHNR and CDR2 FQNEAQ (reference sequence). The CDR3 extends over 12 amino acids. V shed 1 base and J shed 9 bases, with 8 bases lying between them. This CDR3 is CASSLGAPTQYF. The CDR3 nucleotides read TGTGCCAGCAGCTTAGGGGCCCCGACGCAGTATTTT.

This clonotype has a count of ten or more. The chain's CDR3 is CASSGTHSSYNEQFF. As DNA, the CDR3 is TGTGCCAGCAGTGGAACTCATAGCTCCTACAATGAGCAGTTCTTC. The chain employs TRBV25-1 and TRBJ2-1, with D hard to call. There are 15 residues in the CDR3. The germline V gene encodes CDR1 MGHDK and CDR2 SYGVNS. V was clipped by 4 bases and J by 0 bases, with 10 bases between them.

The gene calls are TRBV7-9 and TRBJ1-2, with TRBD1 matching over 8 bases. This CDR3 has 14 residues. The V and J ends lost 3 bases and 1 base, in that order; junction bases with no gene match: 1. The germline gives CDR1 SEHNR, CDR2 FQNEAQ (reference sequence). In nucleotides, the CDR3 is TGTGCCAGCAGCTTGGACAGGGTTAACTATGGCTACACCTTC. Translated, it gives CASSLDRVNYGYTF.

The rearrangement uses TRBV7-2 and TRBJ1-5; the D gene is possibly TRBD1 (5 bases). The V gene lost 2 bases and the J gene lost 5 bases, with 10 bases spanning the gap. This CDR3 is 14 amino acids long. Germline V gene data show CDR1 as SGHTA and CDR2 as FQGNSA. This chain's CDR3 is CASSLRWGDQPQHF. The DNA for the CDR3 is TGTGCCAGCAGCTTAAGGTGGGGGGATCAGCCCCAGCATTTT.

This clonotype has a handful of counts. The rearrangement links TRBV27 to TRBJ2-3; D may be TRBD1 or TRBD2 (5 bases each). Germline CDR1 MNHEY, CDR2 SMNVEV (reference sequence). CDR3 length: 16 residues. V lost 2 bases and J 6 bases, leaving 18 bases between the germline ends. The CDR3 sequence is CASSLMMSGREDTQYF. The CDR3, as DNA: TGTGCCAGCAGTTTAATGATGAGCGGCAGGGAGGATACGCAGTATTTT.

This clonotype was recorded a few times. Germline is not matched at one junction end, which may reflect a read error. The CDR3 spells CASSLVAGGYGEQFF. Written as DNA, the CDR3 is TGTGCTAGCAGCTTAGTAGCGGGGGGATACGGTGAGCAGTTCTTC. The chain combines TRBV7-7 with TRBJ2-1, with 10 positions matching TRBD2. This CDR3 is 15 amino acids long. CDR1 is SSHAT and CDR2 is FNYEAQ in the germline V gene (reference sequence). Full variable domain (rest looked up from reference TRBV7-7 and TRBJ2-1): GAGVSQSPRYKVTKRGQDVTLRCDPISSHATLYWYQQALGQGPEFLTYFNYEAQPDKSGLPSDRFSAERPEGSISTLTIQRTEQRDSAMYRCASSLVAGGYGEQFFGPGTRLTVL.

This clonotype was found a few times. The chain joins TRBV12-3 or TRBV12-4 to TRBJ2-5; possibly TRBD1 for D (5 bases). The ends were cut back, 5 bases at V and 0 bases at J, with 10 bases in the middle. The CDR3 runs to 14 residues. The DNA of the CDR3 is TGTGCCAGCAGTATGACAGCGTACCAAGAGACCCAGTACTTC. Translation: CASSMTAYQETQYF.

This clonotype was seen repeatedly, ten times or more. V gene TRBV6-1 combines with J gene TRBJ2-1; 8 bases are shared with TRBD1. The germline gives CDR1 MNHNS, CDR2 SASEGT. This CDR3 contains 14 residues. V was pared by 6 bases and J by 7 bases, with 8 bases of the junction left unmatched. CDR3 loop: CASSSDRGRNEQFF. The CDR3 DNA sequence: TGTGCCAGCAGCTCCGACAGGGGACGGAATGAGCAGTTCTTC.

A few counts support this clonotype. The rearrangement joins TRBV5-6 to TRBJ2-2; D is uncertain. The germline V gene has CDR1 SGHDT and CDR2 YYEEEE. Trimming stripped 0 bases from V and 3 bases from J, with 12 bases between. This CDR3 is 16 amino acids long. CDR3 bases: TGTGCCAGCAGCTTGGCTGGCAGTACCTACACCGGGGAGCTGTTTTTT. Its translation: CASSLAGSTYTGELFF.

The genes are TRBV15 and TRBJ1-2; a possible D gene is TRBD1 (5 bases). The CDR3 length is 16 residues. Germline values: CDR1 LNHNV, CDR2 YYDKDF (reference sequence). The V gene lost 0 bases and the J gene lost 5 bases, with 16 bases spanning the gap. The CDR3 coding sequence is TGTGCCACCAGCAGAGATCTTGGGGGGACCGGATATGGCTACACCTTC. It translates to CATSRDLGGTGYGYTF. The full variable domain, completed using reference TRBV15 and TRBJ1-2, is DAMVIQNPRYQVTQFGKPVTLSCSQTLNHNVMYWYQQKSSQAPKLLFHYYDKDFNNEADTPDNFQSRRPNTSFCFLDIRSPGLGDTAMYLCATSRDLGGTGYGYTFGSGTRLTVV.